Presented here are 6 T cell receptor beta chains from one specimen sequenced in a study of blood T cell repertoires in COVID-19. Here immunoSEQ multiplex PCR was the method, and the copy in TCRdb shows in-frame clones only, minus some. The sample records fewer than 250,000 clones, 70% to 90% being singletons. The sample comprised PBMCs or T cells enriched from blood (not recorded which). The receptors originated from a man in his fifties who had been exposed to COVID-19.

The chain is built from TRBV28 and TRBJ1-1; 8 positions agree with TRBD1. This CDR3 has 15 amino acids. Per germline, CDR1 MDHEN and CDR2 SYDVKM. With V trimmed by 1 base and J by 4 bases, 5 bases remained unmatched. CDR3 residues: CASSLFRQGSTEAFF. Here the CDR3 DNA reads TGTGCCAGCAGTTTATTTAGACAGGGGAGCACTGAAGCTTTCTTT.

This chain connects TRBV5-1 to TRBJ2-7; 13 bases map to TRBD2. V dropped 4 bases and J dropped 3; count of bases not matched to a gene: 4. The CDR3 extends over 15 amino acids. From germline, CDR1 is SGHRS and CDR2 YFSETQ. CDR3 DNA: TGCGCCAGCAGCCTGGGACTAGCGGGGTTCTACGAGCAGTACGTC. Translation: CASSLGLAGFYEQYV.

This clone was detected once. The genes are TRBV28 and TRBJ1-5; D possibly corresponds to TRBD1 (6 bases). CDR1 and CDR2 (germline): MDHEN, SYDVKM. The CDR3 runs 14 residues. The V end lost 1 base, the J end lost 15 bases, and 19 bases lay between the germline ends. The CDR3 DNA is TGTGCCAGCAGTTTATTCACAAGGGACACGTTTCTGCATTTT. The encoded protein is CASSLFTRDTFLHF.

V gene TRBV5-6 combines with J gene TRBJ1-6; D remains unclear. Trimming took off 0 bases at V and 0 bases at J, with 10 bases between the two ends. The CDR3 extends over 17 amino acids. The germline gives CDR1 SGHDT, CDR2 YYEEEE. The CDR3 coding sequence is TGTGCCAGCAGCTTGGAATTTGGCAGCTCCTATAATTCACCCCTCCACTTT. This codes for CASSLEFGSSYNSPLHF.

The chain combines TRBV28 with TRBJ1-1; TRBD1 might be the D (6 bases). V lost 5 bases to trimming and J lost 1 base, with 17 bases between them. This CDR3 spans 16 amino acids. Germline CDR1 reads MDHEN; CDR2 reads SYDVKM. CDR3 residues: CASSTPTGNWNTEAFF. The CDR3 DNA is TGTGCCAGCAGTACCCCTACAGGGAATTGGAACACTGAAGCTTTCTTT.

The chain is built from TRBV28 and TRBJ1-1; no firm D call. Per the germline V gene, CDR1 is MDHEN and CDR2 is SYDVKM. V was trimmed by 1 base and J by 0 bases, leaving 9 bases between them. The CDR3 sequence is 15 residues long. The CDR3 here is CASSLLTGLNTEAFF. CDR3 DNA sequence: TGTGCCAGCAGTTTATTGACGGGTTTGAACACTGAAGCTTTCTTT.